Listed below are T cell receptor beta chains from one sample, sequenced in a study of T cells after yellow fever vaccination. TCRdb reanalysed the 5' RACE reads using MiXCR and keeps one entry per CDR3 protein. The table includes some 120,000 distinct CDR3 sequences, roughly 15% detected once. This specimen consisted of CD8+ T cells sorted from PBMCs, obtained 5 days after the yellow fever booster vaccination. All receptors derive from a man aged 18-30 years who received the YFV17D yellow fever vaccine. Both conserved end residues are part of each CDR3. The D gene is left open where the match is weak. Part of the rows lack a size; the others show once, few, many or a class for expanded clones.

clone_size: -
d_call: TRBD1
v_call: TRBV7-9
j_call: TRBJ2-3
cdr3_nt: TGTGCCAGCAGCCCCCCGGACAGGCCCAGCACAGATACGCAGTATTTT
cdr3_aa: CASSPPDRPSTDTQYF

clone_size: -
d_call: TRBD2
v_call: TRBV28
j_call: TRBJ2-2
cdr3_nt: TGTGCCAGCAGTTTAAGGACTAGCGGGGGGGCCCAGACCGGGGAGCTGTTTTTT
cdr3_aa: CASSLRTSGGAQTGELFF

clone_size: many
d_call: -
v_call: TRBV29-1
j_call: TRBJ2-5
cdr3_nt: TGCAGCGTTGAAGATCTTCAGGACAGCCAAGAGACCCAGTACTTC
cdr3_aa: CSVEDLQDSQETQYF

clone_size: -
d_call: -
v_call: TRBV12-3/TRBV12-4
j_call: TRBJ1-1
cdr3_nt: TGTGCCAGCAGTTTATGGGCGAACACTGAAGCTTTCTTT
cdr3_aa: CASSLWANTEAFF

clone_size: few
d_call: TRBD1
v_call: TRBV5-5
j_call: TRBJ2-1
cdr3_nt: TGTGCCAGCAGCAACACCGGGACAGGGTCCTACAATGAGCAGTTCTTC
cdr3_aa: CASSNTGTGSYNEQFF

clone_size: -
d_call: -
v_call: TRBV5-1
j_call: TRBJ2-1
cdr3_nt: TGCGCCAGCAGCTTGACCGCGGAGAGCTCCTACAATGAGCAGTTCTTC
cdr3_aa: CASSLTAESSYNEQFF

clone_size: few
d_call: -
v_call: TRBV6-5
j_call: TRBJ2-5
cdr3_nt: TGTGCCAGCAGTCACGGGGCGCAAGAGACCCAGTACTTC
cdr3_aa: CASSHGAQETQYF

clone_size: few
d_call: -
v_call: TRBV7-9
j_call: TRBJ2-5
cdr3_nt: TGTGCCTCTAACGGGTCCCCAGGAGAGACCCAGTACTTC
cdr3_aa: CASNGSPGETQYF

clone_size: -
d_call: -
v_call: TRBV9
j_call: TRBJ2-3
cdr3_nt: TGTGCCAGCAGCGTAGACCTTTCGGACTGGACGCAGTATTTT
cdr3_aa: CASSVDLSDWTQYF

clone_size: -
d_call: -
v_call: TRBV12-3/TRBV12-4
j_call: TRBJ1-2
cdr3_nt: TGTGCCAGCAGTTTATCTAGGGAGGGCTACACCTTC
cdr3_aa: CASSLSREGYTF